The 25 T cell receptor beta chains below come from one sample, sequenced in a study of human T cells and chemical hapten exposure. Time point given: pre-sensitization, week 0. Treatment defined: therapeutic diphenylcyclopropenone sensitization with weekly scalp DPC. TCRdb used MiXCR to reprocess the RACE reads, holding one entry per CDR3 protein. In the table there are some 400,000 distinct CDR3 sequences, roughly 4.6% of which are singletons. Sequencing was performed on whole blood, taken in connection with sensitization to the hapten diphenylcyclopropenone (DPC). The source is a woman in her 50s with alopecia areata. Some clones in this sample may be carry-over from other donors' samples.

This clonotype was observed a few times. The chain employs TRBV28 and TRBJ2-2; 8 nucleotides line up with TRBD2. Trimming took 3 bases from V and 4 from J; bases not matched to a gene: 4. From germline, CDR1 is MDHEN and CDR2 SYDVKM. This CDR3 spans 15 amino acids. The CDR3 sequence is CASSFLAGGTGELFF. In DNA form, the CDR3 reads TGTGCCAGCAGTTTTCTGGCGGGAGGCACCGGGGAGCTGTTTTTT.

This clonotype appeared once. This may be a read error, as it is one base from a much larger clone. This chain connects TRBV20-1 to TRBJ2-1; TRBD2 is a possible D gene (5 bases). The CDR3 length is 10 residues. CDR1 is DFQATT and CDR2 is SNEGSKA in the germline V gene (reference sequence). CDR3 protein: CGPPSGEQFF. As DNA, the CDR3 is TGCGGTCCTCCGAGCGGTGAGCAGTTCTTC.

The J gene is TRBJ1-5, the V gene TRBV6-1; D ambiguous. The germline V gene encodes CDR1 MNHNS and CDR2 SASEGT. This CDR3 contains 16 residues. Trimming cost V 0 bases and J 1 base, with 10 bases left between them. The CDR3 spells CASSEALQLSNQPQHF. The DNA for the CDR3 is TGTGCCAGCAGTGAAGCGCTTCAGCTAAGCAATCAGCCCCAGCATTTT.

This clonotype was seen at least ten times. This sequence joins TRBV2 and TRBJ1-2; 8 positions agree with TRBD1. Per the germline V gene, CDR1 is SNHLY and CDR2 is FYNNEI. This CDR3 region has 12 residues. V was pared by 10 bases and J by 4 bases, with 5 bases of the junction left unmatched. Written as DNA, the CDR3 is TGTGCCATCCTCAGGGGGCCCTATGGCTACACCTTC. Translation gives CAILRGPYGYTF. The entire variable domain, with the rest obtained from reference TRBV2 and TRBJ1-2, is as follows: EPEVTQTPSHQVTQMGQEVILRCVPISNHLYFYWYRQILGQKVEFLVSFYNNEISEKSEIFDDQFSVERPDGSNFTLKIRSTKLEDSAMYFCAILRGPYGYTFGSGTRLTVV.

At least ten counts were recorded for this clonotype. The chain joins TRBV11-2 to TRBJ1-5; D remains ambiguous. V lost 2 bases and J lost 3, with 14 bases in between. CDR1 and CDR2 (germline): SGHAT, FQNNGV. CDR3 length: 16 residues. CDR3: CASSLKGRKFNQPQHF. The CDR3 nucleotides read TGTGCCAGCAGCTTAAAGGGCAGAAAATTCAATCAGCCCCAGCATTTT.

This clonotype came up a few times. This chain joins TRBV28 and TRBJ2-3; D is possibly TRBD2 (6 bases). Germline lookup yields CDR1 MDHEN and CDR2 SYDVKM. The CDR3 covers 19 residues. With 5 bases removed from V and 6 bases from J, the gap between germline ends came to 30 bases. The CDR3 DNA is TGTGCCAGCAGTCCCTTCCCCCCTGTGGGAGGATCCTCAGGGGATACGCAGTATTTT. This translates into CASSPFPPVGGSSGDTQYF.

Many counts were recorded for this clonotype. The chain carries TRBV7-9 and TRBJ2-5; D unclear. The CDR3 is 11 amino acids. CDR1 SEHNR and CDR2 FQNEAQ come from the germline V gene (reference sequence). V dropped 9 bases and J dropped 3 bases, with 8 bases sitting between them. The CDR3 DNA is TGTGCCAGTGAACGGGAAGAGACCCAGTACTTC. This encodes CASEREETQYF.

Many counts were recorded for this clonotype. The CDR3 nucleotides read TGTGCCAGCAGCTCGGTGAGGGGGGGCTTCGATGAGCAGTTCTTC. This sequence encodes CASSSVRGGFDEQFF. J is TRBJ2-1 and V is TRBV7-2, with D maybe TRBD2 (7 bases). CDR1 and CDR2 (germline): SGHTA, FQGNSA. The CDR3 sequence is 15 residues long. Deletions cut 4 bases from V and 8 bases from J, with 18 bases between. Full variable domain (outside the CDR3, taken from reference TRBV7-2 and TRBJ2-1): GAGVSQSPSNKVTEKGKDVELRCDPISGHTALYWYRQSLGQGLEFLIYFQGNSAPDKSGLPSDRFSAERTGGSVSTLTIQRTQQEDSAVYLCASSSVRGGFDEQFFGPGTRLTVL.

This clonotype was seen at least ten times. The V call is TRBV6-6, the J call TRBJ2-7; D may match TRBD1 or TRBD2 (5 bases each). Looked up from germline, CDR1 is MNHNY and CDR2 is SVGAGI (reference sequence). The CDR3 runs to 12 residues. V lost 2 bases and J lost 4, with 6 bases in between. The CDR3 loop is CASSYEGYEQYF. The CDR3 DNA reads as TGTGCCAGCAGTTACGAGGGGTACGAGCAGTACTTC.

In this sample, this clonotype turned up many times. V and J are TRBV28 and TRBJ1-6; 8 bases line up with TRBD1. CDR3 length: 14 residues. CDR1 and CDR2 from the germline V gene are MDHEN and SYDVKM. V dropped 10 bases and J dropped 9; count of bases not matched to a gene: 11. CDR3 coding DNA: TGTGCCATCAGGAAGGCAGGGGGCGGTTCACCCCTCCACTTT. Its translation is CAIRKAGGGSPLHF.

This clonotype has just a few counts. V is TRBV30 and J is TRBJ2-2; weak D call: TRBD1 (5 bases). CDR1 and CDR2 from the germline V gene are GTSNPN and SVGIG (reference sequence). The CDR3 is 16 residues long. Trimming left V 2 bases short and J 5 bases short, with 18 bases between. The DNA for the CDR3 is TGTGCCTGGAGTCGCCGGTTGACAGAATCAACCGGGGAGCTGTTTTTT. The encoded protein is CAWSRRLTESTGELFF. The full variable domain, completed using reference TRBV30 and TRBJ2-2, is SQTIHQWPATLVQPVGSPLSLECTVEGTSNPNLYWYRQAAGRGLQLLFYSVGIGQISSEVPQNLSASRPQDRQFILSSKKLLLSDSGFYLCAWSRRLTESTGELFFGEGSRLTVL.

This clonotype appeared many times. The genes are TRBV20-1 and TRBJ2-7; D is possibly TRBD1 (6 bases). Trimming removed 6 bases from V and 12 bases from J, with 15 bases in between. The germline V gene has CDR1 DFQATT and CDR2 SNEGSKA (reference sequence). The CDR3 loop spans 10 amino acids. CDR3 protein: CSATGRLMYF. In DNA, the CDR3 is TGCAGTGCCACAGGGCGGTTAATGTACTTC.

V usage is TRBV20-1 and J usage is TRBJ2-1; D is unresolved. V was clipped by 6 bases and J by 4 bases, with 10 bases between them. The CDR3 extends over 12 amino acids. Per the germline V gene, CDR1 is DFQATT and CDR2 is SNEGSKA (reference sequence). The CDR3 sequence is CSARRPYNEQFF. DNA for the CDR3: TGCAGTGCCAGGCGGCCATACAATGAGCAGTTCTTC.

This clonotype was seen repeatedly, ten times or more. The V call is TRBV4-3, the J call TRBJ2-1; 10 nucleotides align to TRBD2. The CDR3 extends over 15 amino acids. Trimming removed 0 bases from V and 9 bases from J; junction bases left unmatched: 5. The germline gives CDR1 LGHNA, CDR2 YSLEER. CDR3 region: CASSQEASGGGEQFF. CDR3 nucleotide sequence: TGCGCCAGCAGCCAAGAAGCCAGCGGGGGGGGTGAGCAGTTCTTC.

Only a few counts were recorded for this clonotype. The CDR3 DNA follows: TGTGCCAGTCCTGGAGGGACTGGCCCGAAATGGTCACCCCTCCACTTT. Protein sequence: CASPGGTGPKWSPLHF. The rearrangement uses TRBV12-3 or TRBV12-4 and TRBJ1-6; maybe TRBD1 (5 bases). V was shortened by 9 bases and J by 10 bases, with 25 bases between the two germline ends. The CDR3 covers 16 residues.

This clonotype was counted ten times or more. The rearrangement links TRBV12-3 or TRBV12-4 to TRBJ1-6; D unclear. The CDR3 is made up of 14 amino acids. Trimming took 1 base from V and 5 from J, leaving 6 bases between them. CDR3 sequence reads: CASSLGTDNSPLHF. The CDR3 region has the DNA TGTGCCAGCAGTTTAGGTACAGATAATTCACCCCTCCACTTT.

This clonotype has more than one count but fewer than ten. The chain uses TRBV20-1 and TRBJ1-1, with TRBD1 matching over 9 bases. V gave up 3 bases and J gave up 3 bases; unmatched junction bases: 8. This CDR3 region has 15 residues. The V gene's germline CDR1 is DFQATT and CDR2 SNEGSKA (reference sequence). The CDR3, as DNA: TGCAGTGCTAGTAGTACAGGGGGCTGGGACACTGAAGCTTTCTTT. The encoded protein is CSASSTGGWDTEAFF.

This clonotype was picked up many times. J is TRBJ2-1 and V is TRBV7-2; D is uncertain. Germline V gene data show CDR1 as SGHTA and CDR2 as FQGNSA. V was shortened by 6 bases and J by 10 bases, with 10 bases between the two germline ends. This CDR3 comprises 11 residues. The CDR3 protein is CASSPLWEQFF. Written as DNA, the CDR3 is TGTGCCAGCAGTCCCTTATGGGAGCAGTTCTTC. The full variable domain, in which reference TRBV7-2 and TRBJ2-1 provide the parts outside the CDR3, is GAGVSQSPSNKVTEKGKDVELRCDPISGHTALYWYRQSLGQGLEFLIYFQGNSAPDKSGLPSDRFSAERTGGSVSTLTIQRTQQEDSAVYLCASSPLWEQFFGPGTRLTVL.

This clonotype was seen repeatedly, ten times or more. This sequence joins TRBV28 and TRBJ2-5, with 8 nucleotides matching TRBD1. V was pared by 6 bases and J by 1 base, with 4 bases of the junction left unmatched. Germline CDR1 is MDHEN and CDR2 is SYDVKM. The CDR3 totals 14 residues. CDR3 nucleotides: TGTGCCAGCAGCCGGGACAGGTTCCAAGAGACCCAGTACTTC. It translates to CASSRDRFQETQYF.

There are a few counts of this clonotype. The chain recombines TRBV7-2 with TRBJ2-3, with 14 positions matching TRBD2. Germline V gene sequence: CDR1 SGHTA, CDR2 FQGNSA. The CDR3 length is 16 residues. With 3 bases clipped from V and 5 bases from J, the junction kept 4 bases outside the gene matches. CDR3 coding DNA: TGTGCCAGCAGCTTGAGACTAGCGGGAGGGGAAGATACGCAGTATTTT. Protein product: CASSLRLAGGEDTQYF.

This clonotype was seen more than once but under ten times. The chain employs TRBV20-1 and TRBJ2-1; D perhaps matches TRBD1 (5 bases). The ends were cut back, 6 bases at V and 4 bases at J, with 10 bases in the middle. This CDR3 spans 12 amino acids. Germline V CDR1 and CDR2: DFQATT, SNEGSKA (reference sequence). CDR3 region: CSAGYRYNEQFF. In DNA form, the CDR3 reads TGCAGTGCGGGGTACAGGTACAATGAGCAGTTCTTC.

V is TRBV20-1 and J is TRBJ1-6, with 9 bases fitting TRBD1. The CDR3 totals 16 residues. Looked up from germline, CDR1 is DFQATT and CDR2 is SNEGSKA (reference sequence). V was pared by 6 bases and J by 1 base, with 7 bases of the junction left unmatched. CDR3 in amino acids: CSANTGGVSYNSPLHF. The CDR3 nucleotides read TGCAGTGCAAATACAGGGGGCGTATCCTATAATTCACCCCTCCACTTT.

This clonotype has ten or more counts. This chain links TRBV6-2 or TRBV6-3 with TRBJ2-7; D ambiguous. Germline V lookup: CDR1 MNHEY, CDR2 SVGEGT. The CDR3 covers 13 residues. Trimming removed 2 bases from V and 7 bases from J, with 12 bases in between. DNA of the CDR3: TGTGCCAGCAGTTACAAAGGCAGATGGGAGCAGTACTTC. Amino acid sequence: CASSYKGRWEQYF.

This clonotype showed up many times. The rearrangement joins TRBV7-2 to TRBJ2-2, with a weak D call TRBD1 (5 bases). The V end lost 1 base, the J end lost 5 bases, and 8 bases lay between the germline ends. From germline, CDR1 is SGHTA and CDR2 FQGNSA. The CDR3 consists of 14 residues. The CDR3 sequence is CASSLEGETGELFF. DNA of the CDR3: TGTGCCAGCAGCTTAGAAGGGGAAACCGGGGAGCTGTTTTTT.

This clonotype was observed many times. The rearrangement links TRBV12-3 or TRBV12-4 to TRBJ2-7; unclear D gene. V lost 3 bases and J lost 7, with 10 bases in between. The CDR3 totals 12 residues. CDR3 in DNA: TGTGCCAGCAGTTTTACCGGGTTGGAGCAGTACTTC. Translating gives CASSFTGLEQYF.